This TCR beta chain was retrieved from a study of T cells in Graves' hyperthyroidism and ophthalmopathy. Overall study findings and caveats: Model-based prediction identified ophthalmopathy a median approximately 6 months prior to its onset. Blood also showed most of the thyroid clonotypes that were expanded above 0.001.

The CDR3 contains 16 residues. V shed 0 bases and J shed 1 base, with 10 bases lying between them. CDR1 is MNHEY and CDR2 is SVGAGI in the germline V gene. Isolation of PBMCs was performed on 8.5 to 10 ml fresh peripheral blood. There were TCR beta CDR3 regions amplified from RNA transcripts. The TCR CDR3 first-round RT-PCR relied on the HTBI primer set. In TCRdb, the multiplex PCR reads were re-called with MiXCR into one record per CDR3 protein. The sample lists some 800,000 distinct CDR3 sequences; roughly 37% were seen once. Only a few counts were recorded for this clonotype. Its antigen is currently unknown.

This chain links TRBV6-5 with TRBJ1-5; unclear D gene. The sample was blood. The receptor comes from a man aged 18 to 30 with Graves' hyperthyroidism. For the CDR3, the DNA is TGTGCCAGCAGTTACTCGAGTGCGCGGAGCAATCAGCCCCAGCATTTT. Translating it yields CASSYSSARSNQPQHF.